One and the same sample provided the 11 T cell receptor beta chains below, sequenced in a study of blood T cell repertoires in COVID-19. TCRdb's copy holds only in-frame clones and misses some; the assay was immunoSEQ multiplex PCR. This table has almost 55,000 clones, roughly 84% appearing once. Sequences were obtained from peripheral blood. The receptor set was obtained from a man aged 50 or older with active COVID-19.

This sequence joins TRBV28 and TRBJ2-3, with D possibly being TRBD1 (5 bases). The CDR3 is 14 amino acids. V was pared by 5 bases and J by 0 bases, with 9 bases between. Per the germline V gene, CDR1 is MDHEN and CDR2 is SYDVKM. CDR3 sequence: CASSRTLSTDTQYF. The CDR3 nucleotides read TGTGCCAGCAGTAGGACACTTAGCACAGATACGCAGTATTTT.

This clone was detected only once. This chain uses TRBV4-1 with TRBJ2-6, with 7 bases aligning to TRBD2. The CDR3 is 17 residues long. V trimming: 1 base; J trimming: 4 bases; junction bases outside the gene matches: 7. Germline loops: CDR1 MGHRA, CDR2 YSYEKL. The CDR3: CASSQVKGEGGANVLTF. The CDR3 DNA reads as TGCGCCAGCAGCCAAGTAAAAGGGGAGGGCGGGGCCAACGTCCTGACTTTC.

The rearrangement joins TRBV30 to TRBJ1-1, with 7 bases fitting TRBD1. Trimming took 7 bases from V and 2 from J; bases not matched to a gene: 7. Germline CDR1 and CDR2: GTSNPN and SVGIG (reference sequence). CDR3 length: 13 amino acids. CDR3 in amino acids: CAFPGGPNTEAFF. As DNA, the CDR3 is TGTGCCTTCCCAGGGGGGCCAAACACTGAAGCTTTCTTT.

The V gene is TRBV6-5, the J gene TRBJ2-1; 13 nucleotides agree with TRBD2. Germline assignment: CDR1 MNHEY and CDR2 SVGAGI. The CDR3 covers 14 residues. V lost 7 bases and J lost 10; bases outside the gene matches: 7. CDR3 coding DNA: TGTGCCAGCAAAACTAGCGGGAGGGTGCAAGAGCAGTTCTTC. Amino acid sequence: CASKTSGRVQEQFF.

This chain uses TRBV2 with TRBJ1-1; the D gene is possibly TRBD1 (6 bases). The CDR3 is 16 amino acids. Germline V lookup: CDR1 SNHLY, CDR2 FYNNEI. V was cut by 3 bases and J by 4 bases, with 18 bases left in between. CDR3 sequence: CASSDSRQVFGTEAFF. The CDR3 region has the DNA TGTGCCAGCAGTGACTCAAGACAGGTTTTTGGCACTGAAGCTTTCTTT.

This clone was detected only once. This sample includes further DNA sequences coding for the same CDR3. The chain recombines TRBV28 with TRBJ1-1; no reliable D call. Trimming shortened V by 6 bases and J by 1 base, and 18 bases separated the two germline ends. CDR1 and CDR2 from the germline V gene are MDHEN and SYDVKM. The CDR3 has 16 residues. CDR3 nucleotides: TGTGCCAGCAGCCCCCCCCTGGAGGGTGGGAACACTGAAGCTTTCTTT. Translation: CASSPPLEGGNTEAFF.

V and J are TRBV5-1 and TRBJ1-1, with a weak D call TRBD1 (5 bases). V was clipped by 3 bases and J by 4 bases, with 13 bases between them. The CDR3 is made up of 14 amino acids. Germline V lookup: CDR1 SGHRS, CDR2 YFSETQ. The CDR3 spells CASSSQFRATEAFF. The CDR3 DNA follows: TGCGCCAGCAGCTCCCAATTCAGGGCCACTGAAGCTTTCTTT.

The chain combines TRBV5-1 with TRBJ2-1; 7 bases match TRBD1. Per germline, CDR1 SGHRS and CDR2 YFSETQ. CDR3 length equals 13 residues. J lost 15 bases, V lost 1 base, and 10 bases had no gene match. Here the CDR3 reads CASSLKGQDPGFF. The CDR3 nucleotides read TGCGCCAGCAGCTTGAAAGGACAGGACCCTGGGTTCTTC. Supplemented by reference TRBV5-1 and TRBJ2-1, the full variable domain reads KAGVTQTPRYLIKTRGQQVTLSCSPISGHRSVSWYQQTPGQGLQFLFEYFSETQRNKGNFPGRFSGRQFSNSRSEMNVSTLELGDSALYLCASSLKGQDPGFFGPGTRLTVL.

This clone turned up a few times. The chain uses TRBV9 and TRBJ2-7, with 11 bases matching TRBD1. Germline V gene data show CDR1 as SGDLS and CDR2 as YYNGEE. This CDR3 contains 16 residues. Trimming at V came to 4 bases and at J to 2 bases, leaving 8 bases not matched to a gene. CDR3 protein: CASSPSPGQGAYEQYF. DNA for the CDR3: TGTGCCAGCAGCCCAAGCCCGGGACAGGGGGCCTACGAGCAGTACTTC.

This clone occurred once. This rearrangement joins TRBV5-1 to TRBJ1-1; TRBD1 matches at 10 bases. The CDR3 has 14 residues. Per the germline V gene, CDR1 is SGHRS and CDR2 is YFSETQ. Trimming cost V 4 bases and J 6 bases; bases outside gene matches: 6. The CDR3 nucleotides read TGCGCCAGCAGCAGGGACAGGGGAGACGCTGAAGCTTTCTTT. This gives the protein CASSRDRGDAEAFF. The full variable domain, rest sourced from reference TRBV5-1 and TRBJ1-1, is KAGVTQTPRYLIKTRGQQVTLSCSPISGHRSVSWYQQTPGQGLQFLFEYFSETQRNKGNFPGRFSGRQFSNSRSEMNVSTLELGDSALYLCASSRDRGDAEAFFGQGTRLTVV.

The V call is TRBV5-1, the J call TRBJ2-3; no definite D call. Germline CDR1 and CDR2: SGHRS and YFSETQ. Between the trimmed V and J ends, which lost 4 bases and 2 bases, there was a span of 20 bases. This CDR3 has 17 amino acids. The CDR3 is CASSPLGGGANTDTQYF. The DNA for the CDR3 is TGCGCCAGCAGCCCCCTGGGTGGCGGAGCCAACACAGATACGCAGTATTTT.